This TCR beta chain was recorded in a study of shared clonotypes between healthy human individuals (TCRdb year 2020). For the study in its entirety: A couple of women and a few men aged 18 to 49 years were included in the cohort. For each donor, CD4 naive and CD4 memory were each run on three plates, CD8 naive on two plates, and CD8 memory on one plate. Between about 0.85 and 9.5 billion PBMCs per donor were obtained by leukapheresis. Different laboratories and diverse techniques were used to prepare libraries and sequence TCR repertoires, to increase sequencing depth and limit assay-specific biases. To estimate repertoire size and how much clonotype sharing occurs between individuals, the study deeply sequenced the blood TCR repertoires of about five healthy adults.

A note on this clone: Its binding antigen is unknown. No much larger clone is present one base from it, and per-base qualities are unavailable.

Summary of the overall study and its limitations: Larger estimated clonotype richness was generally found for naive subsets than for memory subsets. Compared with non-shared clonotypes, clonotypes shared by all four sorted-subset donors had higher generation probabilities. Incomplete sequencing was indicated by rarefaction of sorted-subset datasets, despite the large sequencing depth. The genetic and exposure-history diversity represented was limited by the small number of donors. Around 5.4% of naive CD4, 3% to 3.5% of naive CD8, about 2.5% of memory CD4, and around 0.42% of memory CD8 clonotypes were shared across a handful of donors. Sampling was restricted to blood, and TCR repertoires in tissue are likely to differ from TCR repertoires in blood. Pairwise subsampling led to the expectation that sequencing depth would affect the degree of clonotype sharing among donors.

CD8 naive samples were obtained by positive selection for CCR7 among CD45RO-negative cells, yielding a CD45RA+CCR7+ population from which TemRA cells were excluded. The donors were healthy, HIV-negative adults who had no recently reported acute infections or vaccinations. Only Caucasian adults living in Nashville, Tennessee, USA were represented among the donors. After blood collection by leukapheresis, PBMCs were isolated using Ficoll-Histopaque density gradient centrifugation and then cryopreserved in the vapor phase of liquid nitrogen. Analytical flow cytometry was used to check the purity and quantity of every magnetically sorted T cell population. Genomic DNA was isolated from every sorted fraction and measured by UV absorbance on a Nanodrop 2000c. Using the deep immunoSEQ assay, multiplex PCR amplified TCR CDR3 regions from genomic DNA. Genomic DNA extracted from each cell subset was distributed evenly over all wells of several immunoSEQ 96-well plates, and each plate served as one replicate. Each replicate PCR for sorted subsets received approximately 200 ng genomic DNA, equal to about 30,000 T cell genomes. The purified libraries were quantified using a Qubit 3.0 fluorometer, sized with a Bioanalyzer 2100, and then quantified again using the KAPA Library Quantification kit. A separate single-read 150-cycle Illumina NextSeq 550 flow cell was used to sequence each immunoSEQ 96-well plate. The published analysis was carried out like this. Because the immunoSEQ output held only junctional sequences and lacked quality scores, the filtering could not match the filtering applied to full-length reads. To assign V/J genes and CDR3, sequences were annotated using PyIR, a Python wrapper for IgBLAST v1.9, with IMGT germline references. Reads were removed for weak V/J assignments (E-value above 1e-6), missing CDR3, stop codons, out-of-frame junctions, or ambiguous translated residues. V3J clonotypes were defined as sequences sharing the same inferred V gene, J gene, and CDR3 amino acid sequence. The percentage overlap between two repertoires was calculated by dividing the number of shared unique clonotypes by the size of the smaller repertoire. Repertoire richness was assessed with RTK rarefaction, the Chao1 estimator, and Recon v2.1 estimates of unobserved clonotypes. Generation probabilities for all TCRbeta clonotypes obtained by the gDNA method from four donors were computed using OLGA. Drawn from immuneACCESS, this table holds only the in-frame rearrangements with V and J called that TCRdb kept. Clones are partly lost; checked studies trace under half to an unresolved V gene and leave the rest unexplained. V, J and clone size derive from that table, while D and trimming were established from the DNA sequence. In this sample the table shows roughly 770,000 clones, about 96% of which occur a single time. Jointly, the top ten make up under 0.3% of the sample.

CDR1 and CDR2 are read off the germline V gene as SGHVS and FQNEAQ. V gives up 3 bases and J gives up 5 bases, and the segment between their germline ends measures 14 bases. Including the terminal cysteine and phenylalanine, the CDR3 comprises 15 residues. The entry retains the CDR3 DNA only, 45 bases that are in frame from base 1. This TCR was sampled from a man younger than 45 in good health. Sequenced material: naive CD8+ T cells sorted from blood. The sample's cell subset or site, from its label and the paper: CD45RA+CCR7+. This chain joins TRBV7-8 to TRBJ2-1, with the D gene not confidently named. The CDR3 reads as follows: CASSFLHLADNEQFF. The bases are TGTGCCAGCAGCTTTCTACACCTCGCAGACAATGAGCAGTTCTTC. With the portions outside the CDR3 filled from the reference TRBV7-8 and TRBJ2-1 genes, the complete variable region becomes GAGVSQSPRYKVAKRGQDVALRCDPISGHVSLFWYQQALGQGPEFLTYFQNEAQLDKSGLPSDRFFAERPEGSVSTLKIQRTQQEDSAVYLCASSFLHLADNEQFFGPGTRLTVL.